A single sample is the source of the 6 T cell receptor beta chains below, sequenced in a study of cytomegalovirus exposure and HLA in healthy donors. The PCR employed 60 Vbeta primers together with 13 Jbeta primers. Here immunoSEQ multiplex PCR was the method, and the copy in TCRdb shows in-frame clones only, minus some. The sample includes about 91,000 clones, about nine tenths of them seen just once. Input material: PBMCs. The source is a man under 40 in good health and CMV-seropositive.

This clone was counted once. At one of its ends the junction is not consistent with the germline gene, which may arise from a read error. The V and J genes are TRBV5-4 and TRBJ1-5; 8 bases fit TRBD1. The CDR3 has 15 residues. Germline V gene data show CDR1 as SGHNT and CDR2 as YYREEE (reference sequence). DNA of the CDR3: TGTGCCGGCAGCTTGCAGGGGGCGAGCAATCAGCCCCAGCATTTT. Translating it yields CAGSLQGASNQPQHF.

The gene calls are TRBV11-3 and TRBJ1-3; D ambiguous. The V end was cut by 2 bases, the J end by 0 bases, with 11 bases between. The CDR3 covers 16 residues. The germline V gene has CDR1 SGHNT and CDR2 YENEEA. CDR3 in DNA: TGTGCCAGCAGCTTACCCACCAAGAGCTCTGGAAACACCATATATTTT. As protein: CASSLPTKSSGNTIYF.

This chain connects TRBV28 to TRBJ2-7, with unresolved D. Germline V gene lookup returns CDR1 MDHEN and CDR2 SYDVKM. CDR3 length: 11 amino acids. The V end lost 5 bases, the J end lost 3 bases, and 5 bases lay between the germline ends. The CDR3 nucleotides are TGTGCCAGCAGTACCTACTACGAGCAGTACTTC. Translated: CASSTYYEQYF.

V and J are TRBV7-8 and TRBJ2-7, with TRBD1 matching 7 bases. The CDR3 is 16 amino acids. Germline V gene sequence: CDR1 SGHVS, CDR2 FQNEAQ. V shed 3 bases, J shed 0 bases, and the junction held 8 bases outside the gene matches. CDR3 in amino acids: CASSFLQDRPSYEQYF. The CDR3 DNA is TGTGCCAGCAGCTTCTTGCAGGACAGGCCCTCCTACGAGCAGTACTTC.

The chain carries TRBV5-1 and TRBJ2-3; tentatively, D is TRBD1 (5 bases). V was pared by 0 bases and J by 1 base, with 6 bases between. The germline CDR1 and CDR2 sequences are SGHRS and YFSETQ. This CDR3 is 14 amino acids long. CDR3 nucleotide sequence: TGCGCCAGCAGCTTGGGCAGGGGCACAGATACGCAGTATTTT. Encoded protein: CASSLGRGTDTQYF. The complete variable domain, with remaining parts taken from reference TRBV5-1 and TRBJ2-3, reads KAGVTQTPRYLIKTRGQQVTLSCSPISGHRSVSWYQQTPGQGLQFLFEYFSETQRNKGNFPGRFSGRQFSNSRSEMNVSTLELGDSALYLCASSLGRGTDTQYFGPGTRLTVL.

This chain joins TRBV10-2 and TRBJ2-2; D not resolved. The CDR3 consists of 12 residues. The V gene's germline CDR1 is WSHSY and CDR2 SAAADI. Trimming cost V 8 bases and J 7 bases, with 11 bases left between them. The CDR3 sequence: CASSWAVGELFF. In DNA, the CDR3 is TGCGCCAGCTCCTGGGCAGTCGGGGAGCTGTTTTTT.